This TCR beta chain was captured in a study of Graves' ophthalmopathy and Graves' hyperthyroidism. Study outcomes and limitations: Ophthalmopathy versus stable hyperthyroidism: 13-signature model gave around 90% sensitivity, 75% to 83% specificity. Blood also held most thyroid clonotypes expanded above 0.001 frequency.

To note about this clonotype: Its antigen is not known.

Researchers took RNA transcripts and amplified TCR beta CDR3 regions from them. First-round RT-PCR with HTBI primers preceded a second-round multiplex PCR. TCRdb fed the multiplex PCR reads into MiXCR, producing one record per CDR3 protein. The sample records over a million distinct CDR3 sequences, less than 45% being singletons. V lost 6 bases and J 1 base, leaving 12 bases between the germline ends. This CDR3 contains 14 residues. Germline V gene sequence: CDR1 SGHTA, CDR2 FQGNSA. This chain joins TRBV7-2 and TRBJ2-5; D possibly matches TRBD1 or TRBD2 (5 bases each). Sequencing was carried out using peripheral blood or thyroid tissue (not recorded which). The sequence was obtained from an adult man with Graves' hyperthyroidism. The CDR3 DNA is TGTGCCAGCAGTAGGGACGGACTCCAAGAGACCCAGTACTTC. The encoded protein is CASSRDGLQETQYF.